These 5 T cell receptor beta chains came from one sample sequenced in a study of blood T cell repertoires in COVID-19. Sequencing used immunoSEQ multiplex PCR; TCRdb keeps in-frame clones, though not all of them. This repertoire shows some 200,000 clones, approximately 90% found once; its top ten account for around 12%. Sequenced: peripheral blood. The receptor set was obtained from a woman in her late teens or twenties who had recovered from COVID-19.

This clone was counted only a few times. V is TRBV2 and J is TRBJ2-7; 9 nucleotides match TRBD1. With V trimmed by 6 bases and J by 5 bases, 11 bases remained unmatched. The CDR3 runs to 15 residues. Looked up from germline, CDR1 is SNHLY and CDR2 is FYNNEI. For the CDR3, the DNA is TGTGCCAGCAGAGAGGGACAGGGTAGAGAAGACGAGCAGTACTTC. This codes for CASREGQGREDEQYF. Based on the CDR3 plus reference TRBV2 and TRBJ2-7, the full variable domain is EPEVTQTPSHQVTQMGQEVILRCVPISNHLYFYWYRQILGQKVEFLVSFYNNEISEKSEIFDDQFSVERPDGSNFTLKIRSTKLEDSAMYFCASREGQGREDEQYFGPGTRLTVT.

This sequence joins TRBV7-9 and TRBJ2-1, with D possibly matching TRBD1 (6 bases). CDR3 length: 14 amino acids. V was shortened by 5 bases and J by 4 bases, with 12 bases between the two germline ends. Germline lookup yields CDR1 SEHNR and CDR2 FQNEAQ (reference sequence). The CDR3 region has the DNA TGTGCCAGCAGCCTGGGGACAAGGTACAATGAGCAGTTCTTC. Its protein product is CASSLGTRYNEQFF.

V is TRBV15 and J is TRBJ2-7; 12 bases match TRBD1. This CDR3 region has 18 residues. Trimming at V came to 1 base and at J to 4 bases, leaving 11 bases not matched to a gene. Germline assignment: CDR1 LNHNV and CDR2 YYDKDF (reference sequence). Here the CDR3 reads CATSRVGAGQGAWYEQYF. The CDR3 coding sequence is TGTGCCACCAGCAGAGTAGGGGCGGGACAGGGGGCATGGTACGAGCAGTACTTC.

CDR3 nucleotides: TGTGCCAGCAGCACCACCCGGGGGAGCCTGACCTACAATGAGCAGTTCTTC. This codes for CASSTTRGSLTYNEQFF. The chain employs TRBV11-2 and TRBJ2-1, with D maybe TRBD2 (6 bases). Trimming took off 5 bases at V and 2 bases at J, with 19 bases between the two ends. This CDR3 region has 17 residues. Germline assignment: CDR1 SGHAT and CDR2 FQNNGV.

The chain links TRBV27 to TRBJ2-7, with D possibly TRBD2 on 5 matching bases. Trimming removed 10 bases from V and 5 bases from J, with 12 bases in between. Germline V gene lookup returns CDR1 MNHEY and CDR2 SMNVEV (reference sequence). The CDR3 is made up of 11 amino acids. CDR3 nucleotide sequence: TGTGCCACGCGAGGGTTCGACGAGCAGTACTTC. Its translation is CATRGFDEQYF.